This record covers a single TCR beta chain. This sample was included in a study of PD-L1 blockade in urothelial cancer. Patients' urothelial carcinoma was locally advanced or metastatic. CDR1 and CDR2 from the germline V gene are SGHAT and FQDESV (reference sequence). This CDR3 is 15 amino acids long. V was pared by 1 base and J by 6 bases, with 8 bases of the junction left unmatched. Each PCR contained spiked-in synthetic TCR analog templates. Using immunoSEQ multiplex PCR, the repertoire was profiled, and TCRdb retains in-frame clones only, with some absent. The sample consists of about 88,000 clones, 90% to 95% of them appearing once.

The rearrangement uses TRBV11-1 and TRBJ2-7; 8 bases line up with TRBD1. The clonotype comes from a man between 60 and 70 years old with urothelial cancer. The input for sequencing was PBMCs, taken around atezolizumab (anti-PD-L1) treatment. The CDR3 is CASSLEGTGRVEQYF. The CDR3 bases are TGTGCCAGCAGCTTAGAGGGGACAGGTCGGGTCGAGCAGTACTTC.